The clone carrying this T cell receptor (beta chain) was seen a single time. Its specificity is unknown. An end of the junction differs from the germline gene, which may be a read error. The data were obtained in a study of siplizumab effects on memory and regulatory T cells. TCR templates numbering 95,000 to 100,000 were assayed per sample. Profiling relied on immunoSEQ multiplex PCR, and the TCRdb table lists in-frame clones only, not all of them. The data show 100,000 or so clones, 85% to 95% seen once. The germline V gene encodes CDR1 SSHAT and CDR2 FNYEAQ (reference sequence). The CDR3 is 12 amino acids. General study findings and limits: Whether the proliferating Tregs (from siplizumab cultures) were suppressive was not confirmed.

This chain links TRBV7-7 with TRBJ2-2, with D hard to call. Sequenced sample: non-Treg CD4+ T cells sorted from blood. The TCR originated in a human donor in good health. The CDR3 loop reads CASSLQPGELFF. The CDR3 nucleotides read TGTGCTAGCAGCTTACAACCCGGGGAGCTGTTTTTT.